What follows is one T cell receptor beta chain and its context. The data were taken from a study of blood T cell repertoires in COVID-19. Study-level information: Samples came from the United States, Italy and Spain, spanning acute and convalescent COVID-19. PBMCs, B-cell-depleted T cells, or T cells provided the cDNA or gDNA that made up the material.

Original data processing: Researchers report that nucleated cell counts were estimated from reference gene primer amplification. The assay was immunoSEQ multiplex PCR, and TCRdb's table has in-frame clones only and misses some. The DNA gave D and trimming, while V, J and clone size come from that table. The sample includes around 81,000 clones, just under 85% of them seen just once. The V gene lost 5 bases and the J gene lost 2 bases, with 14 bases spanning the gap. Looked up from germline, CDR1 is SGHTA and CDR2 is FQGNSA. The CDR3 loop spans 15 amino acids. V and J are TRBV7-2 and TRBJ2-3; no firm D call. The source material was peripheral blood. This receptor was taken from a man aged 45-60 years with acute or convalescent COVID-19. The CDR3 region is CASSPSSTFTDTQYF. DNA for the CDR3: TGTGCCAGCAGCCCCTCTTCGACTTTCACAGATACGCAGTATTTT.